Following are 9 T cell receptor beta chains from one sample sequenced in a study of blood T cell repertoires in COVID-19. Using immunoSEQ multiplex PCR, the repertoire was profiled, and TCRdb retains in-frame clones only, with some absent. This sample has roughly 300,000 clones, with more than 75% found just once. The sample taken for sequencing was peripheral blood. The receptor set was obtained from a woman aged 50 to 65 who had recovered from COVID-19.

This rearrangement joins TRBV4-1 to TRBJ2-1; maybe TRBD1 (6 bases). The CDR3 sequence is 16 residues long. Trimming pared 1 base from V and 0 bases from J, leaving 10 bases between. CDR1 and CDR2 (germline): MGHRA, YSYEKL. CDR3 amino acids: CASSQADRSSYNEQFF. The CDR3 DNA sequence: TGCGCCAGCAGCCAAGCAGACAGGAGCTCCTACAATGAGCAGTTCTTC.

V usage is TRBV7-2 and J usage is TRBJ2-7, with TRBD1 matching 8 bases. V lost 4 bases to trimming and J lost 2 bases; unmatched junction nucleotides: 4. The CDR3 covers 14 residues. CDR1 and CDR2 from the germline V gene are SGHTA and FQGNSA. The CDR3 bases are TGTGCCAGCAGCTCACTGGACAGGGCCTACGAGCAGTACTTC. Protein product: CASSSLDRAYEQYF. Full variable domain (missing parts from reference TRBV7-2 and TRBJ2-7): GAGVSQSPSNKVTEKGKDVELRCDPISGHTALYWYRQSLGQGLEFLIYFQGNSAPDKSGLPSDRFSAERTGGSVSTLTIQRTQQEDSAVYLCASSSLDRAYEQYFGPGTRLTVT.

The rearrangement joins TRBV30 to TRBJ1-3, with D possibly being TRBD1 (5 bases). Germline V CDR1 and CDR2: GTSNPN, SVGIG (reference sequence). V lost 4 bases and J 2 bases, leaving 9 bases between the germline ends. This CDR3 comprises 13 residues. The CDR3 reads CAWTGAAGNTIYF. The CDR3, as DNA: TGTGCCTGGACTGGGGCAGCTGGAAACACCATATATTTT. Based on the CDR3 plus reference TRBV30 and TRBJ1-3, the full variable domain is SQTIHQWPATLVQPVGSPLSLECTVEGTSNPNLYWYRQAAGRGLQLLFYSVGIGQISSEVPQNLSASRPQDRQFILSSKKLLLSDSGFYLCAWTGAAGNTIYFGEGSWLTVV.

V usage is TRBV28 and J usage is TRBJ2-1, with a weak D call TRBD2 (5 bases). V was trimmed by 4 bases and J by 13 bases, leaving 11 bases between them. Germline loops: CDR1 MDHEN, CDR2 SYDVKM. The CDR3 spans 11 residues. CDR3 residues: CASSSRLLQFF. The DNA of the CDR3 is TGTGCCAGCAGTTCCCGACTACTCCAGTTCTTC. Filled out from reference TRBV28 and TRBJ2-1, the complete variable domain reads DVKVTQSSRYLVKRTGEKVFLECVQDMDHENMFWYRQDPGLGLRLIYFSYDVKMKEKGDIPEGYSVSREKKERFSLILESASTNQTSMYLCASSSRLLQFFGPGTRLTVL.

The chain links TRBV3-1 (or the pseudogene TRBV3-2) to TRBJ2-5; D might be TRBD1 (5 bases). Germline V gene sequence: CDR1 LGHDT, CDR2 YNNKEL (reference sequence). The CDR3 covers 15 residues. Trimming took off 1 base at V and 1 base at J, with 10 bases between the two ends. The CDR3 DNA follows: TGTGCCAGCAGCCAAGGTTCAGGGCCCCAAGAGACCCAGTACTTC. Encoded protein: CASSQGSGPQETQYF.

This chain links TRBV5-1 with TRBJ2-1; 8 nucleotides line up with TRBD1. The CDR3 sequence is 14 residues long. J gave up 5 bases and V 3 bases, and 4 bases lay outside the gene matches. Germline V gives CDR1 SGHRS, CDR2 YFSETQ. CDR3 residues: CASSSGQEHNEQFF. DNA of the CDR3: TGCGCCAGCAGCTCGGGACAGGAGCACAATGAGCAGTTCTTC.

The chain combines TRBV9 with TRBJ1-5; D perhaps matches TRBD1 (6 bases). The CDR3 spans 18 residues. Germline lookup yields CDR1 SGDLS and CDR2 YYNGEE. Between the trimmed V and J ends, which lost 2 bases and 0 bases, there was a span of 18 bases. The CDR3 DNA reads TGTGCCAGCAGCGTCGGGGACACATCAGATTATAGCAATCAGCCCCAGCATTTT. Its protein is CASSVGDTSDYSNQPQHF.

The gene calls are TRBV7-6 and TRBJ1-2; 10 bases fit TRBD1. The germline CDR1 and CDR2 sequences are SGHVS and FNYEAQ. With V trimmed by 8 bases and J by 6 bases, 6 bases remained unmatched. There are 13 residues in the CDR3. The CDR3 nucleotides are TGTGCCAGCGGGGGACAGGGGAACGATGGCTACACCTTC. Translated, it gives CASGGQGNDGYTF.

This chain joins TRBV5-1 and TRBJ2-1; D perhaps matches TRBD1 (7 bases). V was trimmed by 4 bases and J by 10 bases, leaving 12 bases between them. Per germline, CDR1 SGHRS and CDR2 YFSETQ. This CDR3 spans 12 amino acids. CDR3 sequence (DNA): TGCGCCAGCAGCCGGAGGGGGCAGGAGCAGTTCTTC. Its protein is CASSRRGQEQFF.